This is a list of T cell receptor beta chains from one sample in a study of cytomegalovirus exposure and HLA in healthy donors. Measured with immunoSEQ multiplex PCR; TCRdb has only the in-frame clones, and not every one. This table has about 150,000 clones, 74% appearing once. Sequences were obtained from PBMCs. The receptors were gathered from a man younger than 30 in good health and CMV-seropositive. Both conserved end residues are part of each CDR3. A D gene is named only where the DNA matches it firmly. Clone size is shown for a subset of rows, as once, few, many or a class of expanded clone.

v_call	clone_size	d_call	j_call	cdr3_aa	cdr3_nt
TRBV9	.	.	TRBJ1-1	CASSVVPGVNTEAFF	TGTGCCAGCAGCGTAGTTCCAGGGGTGAACACTGAAGCTTTCTTT
TRBV27	.	.	TRBJ1-5	CASSLSILYSNQPQHF	TGTGCCAGCAGTTTAAGTATTCTCTATAGCAATCAGCCCCAGCATTTT
TRBV18	.	TRBD2	TRBJ2-7	CASQSTSGRDEQYF	TGTGCCAGCCAAAGTACTAGCGGGAGAGACGAGCAGTACTTC
TRBV1	.	.	TRBJ1-1	CTSSEDRGHVRNAEAFF	TGCACCAGCAGCGAAGACAGGGGACACGTGCGGAACGCTGAAGCTTTCTTT
TRBV7-8	once	TRBD1	TRBJ1-6	CASSFFGTAANSPLHF	TGTGCCAGCAGCTTTTTTGGGACAGCGGCTAATTCACCCCTCCACTTT
TRBV28	.	TRBD1	TRBJ2-7	CASSTPTGGNYEQYF	TGTGCCAGCAGCACGCCGACAGGGGGAAACTACGAGCAGTACTTC
TRBV25-1	.	.	TRBJ2-4	CASSDLPRGAKNIQYF	TGTGCCAGCAGTGATCTACCCCGGGGAGCCAAAAACATTCAGTACTTC
TRBV13	.	TRBD1	TRBJ2-2	CASRAGGYGELFF	TGTGCCAGCAGGGCAGGGGGCTACGGGGAGCTGTTTTTT
TRBV2	.	TRBD1	TRBJ2-7	CASSLGQGGSYEQYF	TGTGCCAGCAGCCTCGGACAGGGAGGTTCCTACGAGCAGTACTTC
TRBV7-8	few	.	TRBJ2-7	CASSLATGEGAYEQYF	TGTGCCAGCAGCTTAGCAACGGGAGAAGGGGCTTACGAGCAGTACTTC
TRBV19	.	.	TRBJ2-3	CASSTAYGYLTDTQYF	TGTGCCAGTAGTACCGCCTACGGTTACCTCACAGATACGCAGTATTTT
TRBV28	.	TRBD1	TRBJ1-5	CASSSGDRDSNQPQHF	TGTGCCAGCAGTTCCGGGGACAGGGATAGCAATCAGCCCCAGCATTTT
TRBV6-1	.	.	TRBJ1-2	CASNPRDFSNYGYTF	TGTGCCAGCAACCCTCGGGACTTTTCTAACTATGGCTACACCTTC
TRBV4-1	.	.	TRBJ2-1	CASSPTNGVQVF	TGCGCCAGCAGCCCAACAAACGGGGTCCAGGTCTTC
TRBV7-2	.	TRBD1	TRBJ2-5	CASSTGGTETQYF	TGTGCCAGCAGCACAGGGGGGACGGAGACCCAGTACTTC
TRBV20-1	.	.	TRBJ1-1	CSATTGAGVFF	TGCAGTGCTACGACAGGTGCCGGAGTTTTCTTT
TRBV4-1	.	.	TRBJ2-1	CASSQGQTPLSSYNEQFF	TGCGCCAGCAGCCAAGGTCAGACTCCCCTGAGCTCCTACAATGAGCAGTTCTTC
TRBV7-9	.	.	TRBJ2-7	CASSLDSSYEQYF	TGTGCCAGCAGCTTAGACAGTTCCTACGAGCAGTACTTC
TRBV29-1	few	.	TRBJ2-1	CSVPGTQYNEQFF	TGCAGCGTCCCCGGGACTCAGTACAATGAGCAGTTCTTC
TRBV5-3	.	TRBD2	TRBJ2-7	CARSLRPTGGPYEQYF	TGTGCCAGAAGCTTGCGTCCGACGGGAGGTCCTTACGAGCAGTACTTC
TRBV9	.	.	TRBJ2-5	CASSVGRGLGPQETQYF	TGTGCCAGCAGCGTAGGTCGGGGGTTAGGTCCTCAAGAGACCCAGTACTTC
TRBV7-6	.	TRBD2	TRBJ2-3	CASSPFGGRTDTQYF	TGTGCCAGCAGCCCCTTCGGGGGGAGAACAGATACGCAGTATTTT
TRBV7-8	.	.	TRBJ2-7	CASSGAYAGVLGSYEQYF	TGTGCCAGCAGCGGTGCCTACGCAGGGGTGTTGGGCTCCTACGAGCAGTACTTC